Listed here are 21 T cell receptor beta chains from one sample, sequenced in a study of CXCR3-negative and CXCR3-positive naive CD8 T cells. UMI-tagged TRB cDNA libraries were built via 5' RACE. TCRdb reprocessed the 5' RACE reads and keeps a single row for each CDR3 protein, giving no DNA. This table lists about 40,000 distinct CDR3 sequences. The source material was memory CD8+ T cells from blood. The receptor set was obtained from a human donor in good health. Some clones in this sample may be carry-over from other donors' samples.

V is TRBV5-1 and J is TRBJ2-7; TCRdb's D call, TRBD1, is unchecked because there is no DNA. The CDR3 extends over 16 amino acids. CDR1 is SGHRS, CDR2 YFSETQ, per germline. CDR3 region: CASSLEGTGGFYEQYF.

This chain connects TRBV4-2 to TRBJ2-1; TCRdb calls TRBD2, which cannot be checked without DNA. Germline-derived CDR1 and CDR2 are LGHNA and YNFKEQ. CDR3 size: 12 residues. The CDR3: CASSLARAEQFF.

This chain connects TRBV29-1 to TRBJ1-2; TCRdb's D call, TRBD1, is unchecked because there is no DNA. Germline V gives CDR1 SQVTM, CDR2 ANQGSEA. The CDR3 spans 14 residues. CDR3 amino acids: CSVETGDLVYGYTF.

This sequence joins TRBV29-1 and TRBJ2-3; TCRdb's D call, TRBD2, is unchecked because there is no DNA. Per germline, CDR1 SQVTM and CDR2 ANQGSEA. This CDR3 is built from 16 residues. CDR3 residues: CSVETSGGSSTDTQYF.

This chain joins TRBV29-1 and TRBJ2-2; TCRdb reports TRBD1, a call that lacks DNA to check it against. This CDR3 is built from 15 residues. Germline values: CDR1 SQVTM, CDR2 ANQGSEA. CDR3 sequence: CSVDGGREETGELFF.

CDR3 residues: CASSLMSREYGYTF. The chain has TRBV7-9 and TRBJ1-2. This CDR3 comprises 14 residues. The V gene's germline CDR1 is SEHNR and CDR2 FQNEAQ (reference sequence).

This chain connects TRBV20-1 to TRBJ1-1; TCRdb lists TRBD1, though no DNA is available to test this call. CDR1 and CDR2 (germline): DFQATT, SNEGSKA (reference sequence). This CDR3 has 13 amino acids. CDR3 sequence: CSARETGDTEAFF.

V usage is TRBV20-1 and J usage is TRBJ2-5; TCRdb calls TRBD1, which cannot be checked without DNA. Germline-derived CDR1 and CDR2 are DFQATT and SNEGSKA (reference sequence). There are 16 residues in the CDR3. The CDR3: CSARDLWTGGEETQYF.

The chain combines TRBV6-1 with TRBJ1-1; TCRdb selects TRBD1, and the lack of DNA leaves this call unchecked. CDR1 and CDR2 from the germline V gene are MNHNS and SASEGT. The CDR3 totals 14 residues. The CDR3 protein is CASSEVAYPFEAFF.

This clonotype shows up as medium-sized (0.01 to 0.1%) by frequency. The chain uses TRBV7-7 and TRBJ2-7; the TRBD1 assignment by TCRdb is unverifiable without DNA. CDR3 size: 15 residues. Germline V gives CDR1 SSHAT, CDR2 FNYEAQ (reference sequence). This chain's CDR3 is CASSSGTGKEYEQYF.

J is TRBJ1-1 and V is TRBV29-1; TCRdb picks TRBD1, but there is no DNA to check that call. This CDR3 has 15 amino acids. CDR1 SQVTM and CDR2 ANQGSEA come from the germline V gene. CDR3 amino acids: CSVTGAGTGDTEAFF.

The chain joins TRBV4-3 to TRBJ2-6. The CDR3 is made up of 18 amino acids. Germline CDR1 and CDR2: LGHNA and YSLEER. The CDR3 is CASSQDGQVFSGANVLTF.

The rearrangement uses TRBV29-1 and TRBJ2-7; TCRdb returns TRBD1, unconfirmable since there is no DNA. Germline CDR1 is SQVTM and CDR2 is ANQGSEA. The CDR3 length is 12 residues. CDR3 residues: CSYWDTNYEQYF.

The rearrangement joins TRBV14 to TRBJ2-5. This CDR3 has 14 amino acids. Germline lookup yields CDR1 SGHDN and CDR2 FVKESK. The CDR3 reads CASSQVLYGETQYF.

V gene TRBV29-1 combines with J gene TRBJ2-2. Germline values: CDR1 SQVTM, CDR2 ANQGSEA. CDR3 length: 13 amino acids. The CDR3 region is CSVVIANTGELFF.

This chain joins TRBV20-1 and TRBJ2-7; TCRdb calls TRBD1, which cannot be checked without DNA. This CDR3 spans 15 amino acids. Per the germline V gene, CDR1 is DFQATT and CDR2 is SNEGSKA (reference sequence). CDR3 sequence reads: CSARDLTRAYYEQYF.

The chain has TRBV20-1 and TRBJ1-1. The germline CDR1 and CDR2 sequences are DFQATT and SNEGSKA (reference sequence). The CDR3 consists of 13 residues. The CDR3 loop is CSARALWVTEAFF.

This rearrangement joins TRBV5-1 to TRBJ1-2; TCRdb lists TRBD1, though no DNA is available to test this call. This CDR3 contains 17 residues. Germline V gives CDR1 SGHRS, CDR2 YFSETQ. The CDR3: CASTPTPTVQPGYGYTF.

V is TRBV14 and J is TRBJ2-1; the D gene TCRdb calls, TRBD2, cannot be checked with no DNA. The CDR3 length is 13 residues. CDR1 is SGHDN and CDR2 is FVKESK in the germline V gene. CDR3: CASSQGTGPEGFF.

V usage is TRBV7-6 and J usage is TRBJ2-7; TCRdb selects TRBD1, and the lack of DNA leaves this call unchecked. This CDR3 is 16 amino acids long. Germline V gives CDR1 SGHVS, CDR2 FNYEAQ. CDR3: CASSLTPQGALDEQYF.

CDR3 in amino acids: CSVEFGGGTGDPSSTDTQYF. The chain carries TRBV29-1 and TRBJ2-3; TCRdb's assignment of TRBD1 cannot be checked, as there is no DNA. Germline loops: CDR1 SQVTM, CDR2 ANQGSEA. The CDR3 has 20 amino acids.